Sequencing of this TCR beta chain was carried out in a study of shared clonotypes between healthy human individuals. The CDR3 is 15 residues long. Trimming pared 2 bases from V and 4 bases from J, leaving 16 bases between. Germline V lookup: CDR1 SGDLS, CDR2 YYNGEE. Each PCR replicate run on unsorted PBMC took in 250 to 300 ng DNA, roughly 29,000 T cell genomes. Scientists sequenced DNA from unsorted PBMC on ten immunoSEQ deep assay plates. Sequenced by immunoSEQ multiplex PCR; TCRdb stores in-frame clones only, minus some. The sample lists approximately 510,000 clones; 75% to 85% were seen once. Sequencing was done on a sample of PBMCs. The chain carries TRBV9 and TRBJ2-7, with D possibly TRBD1 on 7 matching bases. The TCR was taken from a woman aged 40 to 55 in good health. Some clones in this sample may be carry-over from other donors' samples. CDR3 bases: TGTGCCAGCAGCGTCGACCTAGCGACAGGGTACGAGCAGTACTTC. It specifies CASSVDLATGYEQYF.